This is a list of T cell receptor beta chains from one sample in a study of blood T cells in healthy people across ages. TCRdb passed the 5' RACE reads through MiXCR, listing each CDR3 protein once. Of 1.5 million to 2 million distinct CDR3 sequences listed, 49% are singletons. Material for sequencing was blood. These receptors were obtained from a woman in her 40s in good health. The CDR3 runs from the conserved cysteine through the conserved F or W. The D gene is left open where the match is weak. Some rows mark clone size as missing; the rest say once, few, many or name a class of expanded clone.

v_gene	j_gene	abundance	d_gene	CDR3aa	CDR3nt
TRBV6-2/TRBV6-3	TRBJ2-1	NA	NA	CASSSAEYNEQFF	TGTGCCAGCAGTTCCGCGGAGTACAATGAGCAGTTCTTC
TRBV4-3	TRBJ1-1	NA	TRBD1	CASSHRTGINTEAFF	TGCGCCAGCAGCCACCGGACAGGGATCAACACTGAAGCTTTCTTT
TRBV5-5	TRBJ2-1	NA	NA	CASSGDNRMLNEQFF	TGTGCCAGCAGCGGCGACAACAGGATGCTCAATGAGCAGTTCTTC
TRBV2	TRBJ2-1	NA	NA	CAGSEALGGIPNEQFF	TGTGCCGGCAGTGAAGCGCTCGGGGGTATCCCCAATGAGCAGTTCTTC
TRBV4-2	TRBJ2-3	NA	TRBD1	CASSPYRAQGATDTQYF	TGTGCCAGCAGCCCGTACCGCGCCCAGGGGGCCACAGATACGCAGTATTTT
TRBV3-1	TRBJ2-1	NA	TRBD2	CASSSGRGESYNEQFF	TGTGCCAGCAGCTCGGGCCGGGGGGAAAGTTACAATGAGCAGTTCTTC
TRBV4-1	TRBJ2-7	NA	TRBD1	CASSPPTTGGYEQYF	TGCGCCAGCAGCCCTCCAACCACAGGGGGCTACGAGCAGTACTTC
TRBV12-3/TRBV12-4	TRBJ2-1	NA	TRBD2	CASSVRHLAGGPSEQFF	TGTGCCAGCAGTGTCCGACACCTAGCGGGGGGGCCGAGTGAGCAGTTCTTC
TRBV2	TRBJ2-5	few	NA	CASSLYLGRDETQYF	TGTGCCAGCAGTCTGTACCTGGGACGGGATGAGACCCAGTACTTC
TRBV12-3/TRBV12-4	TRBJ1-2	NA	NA	CASGPDGFYGYTF	TGTGCCAGCGGACCTGACGGATTCTATGGCTACACCTTC
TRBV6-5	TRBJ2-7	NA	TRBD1	CASSYGQGRSEQYF	TGTGCCAGCAGTTACGGACAGGGACGTAGCGAGCAGTACTTC
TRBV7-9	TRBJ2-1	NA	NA	CASSFEVASEQFF	TGTGCCAGCAGCTTCGAGGTAGCGAGTGAGCAGTTCTTC
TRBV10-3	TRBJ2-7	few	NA	CAIRSGSSYEQYF	TGTGCCATCAGGAGCGGCAGCTCCTACGAGCAGTACTTC
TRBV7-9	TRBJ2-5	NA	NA	CASSLVPVRKETQYF	TGTGCCAGCAGCTTAGTCCCGGTTCGGAAGGAGACCCAGTACTTC
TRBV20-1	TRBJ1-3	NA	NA	CSARLSGNTIYF	TGCAGTGCTAGGTTATCTGGAAACACCATATATTTT
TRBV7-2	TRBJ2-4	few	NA	CASSLGTIPVAKNIQYF	TGTGCCAGCAGCTTAGGAACTATCCCTGTTGCCAAAAACATTCAGTACTTC
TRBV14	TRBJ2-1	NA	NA	CASSHVRQSSYNEQFF	TGTGCCAGCAGTCACGTCAGACAGAGCTCCTACAATGAGCAGTTCTTC
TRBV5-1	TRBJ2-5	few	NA	CASSFRGGGLVFQETQYF	TGCGCCAGCAGCTTTAGGGGGGGGGGCCTTGTCTTCCAAGAGACCCAGTACTTC
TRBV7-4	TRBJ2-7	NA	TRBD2	CASSSERGGLLSSYEQYF	TGTGCCAGCAGCTCCGAGCGGGGGGGGCTTTTGAGCTCCTACGAGCAGTACTTC
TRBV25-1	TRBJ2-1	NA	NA	CASSEVGPQFF	TGTGCCAGCAGTGAAGTTGGGCCGCAGTTCTTC
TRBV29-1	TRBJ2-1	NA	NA	CSVEDGASSSYNEQFF	TGCAGCGTTGAAGACGGAGCTAGTTCTTCCTACAATGAGCAGTTCTTC
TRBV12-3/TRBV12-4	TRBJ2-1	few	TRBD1	CASNRLGQGRNEQFF	TGTGCCAGCAATAGATTGGGACAGGGGCGGAATGAGCAGTTCTTC
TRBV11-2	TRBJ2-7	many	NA	CASSLVTGPLQYF	TGTGCCAGCAGCTTAGTAACGGGACCTCTGCAGTACTTC
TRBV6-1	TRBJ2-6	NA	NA	CASREDGSGANVLTF	TGTGCCAGCCGAGAGGACGGCTCTGGGGCCAACGTCCTGACTTTC
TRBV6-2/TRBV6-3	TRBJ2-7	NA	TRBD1	CASHQGAHEQYF	TGTGCCAGCCACCAGGGGGCCCATGAGCAGTACTTC
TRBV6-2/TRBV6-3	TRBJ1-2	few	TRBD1	CASSSRSTGGFGYTF	TGTGCCAGCAGTTCCCGATCGACAGGGGGTTTTGGCTACACCTTC
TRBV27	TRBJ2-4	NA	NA	CASATGKNIQYF	TGTGCCAGCGCGACAGGCAAAAACATTCAGTACTTC
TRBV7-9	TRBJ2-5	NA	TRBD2	CASSPASGGSQETQYF	TGTGCCAGCAGCCCCGCCAGCGGGGGGTCTCAAGAGACCCAGTACTTC
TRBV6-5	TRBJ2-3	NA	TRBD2	CASSADSGVTDTQYF	TGTGCCAGCAGTGCCGATAGCGGGGTCACAGATACGCAGTATTTT
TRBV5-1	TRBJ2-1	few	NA	CASSHGTPFDEQFF	TGCGCCAGCAGCCACGGGACTCCCTTCGATGAGCAGTTCTTC
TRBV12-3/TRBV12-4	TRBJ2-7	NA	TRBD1	CASSATGLHEQYF	TGTGCCAGCAGTGCGACAGGGCTTCACGAGCAGTACTTC
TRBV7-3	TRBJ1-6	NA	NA	CASREGRTNNSPLHF	TGTGCCAGCAGGGAGGGACGGACAAATAATTCACCCCTCCACTTT
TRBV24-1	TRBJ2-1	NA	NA	CATSDRSGTSSYNEQFF	TGTGCCACCAGTGATCGCTCCGGGACATCGTCCTACAATGAGCAGTTCTTC
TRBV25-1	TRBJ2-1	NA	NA	CASSGAMGEQFF	TGTGCCAGCAGTGGGGCCATGGGTGAGCAGTTCTTC
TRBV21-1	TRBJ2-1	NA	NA	CASSLLDSQEGFYNEQFF	TGTGCCAGCAGCCTACTGGACAGCCAAGAGGGCTTTTACAATGAGCAGTTCTTC
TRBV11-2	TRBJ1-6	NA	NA	CASSLGGYGINSPLHF	TGTGCCAGCAGCTTAGGTGGATACGGAATTAATTCACCCCTCCACTTT
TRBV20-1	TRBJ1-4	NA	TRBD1	CSAGHPAGGKEKLFF	TGCAGTGCGGGGCATCCGGCAGGGGGGAAGGAAAAACTGTTTTTT
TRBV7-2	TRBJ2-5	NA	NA	CASSLSPDGETQYF	TGTGCCAGCAGCTTATCCCCGGATGGAGAGACCCAGTACTTC
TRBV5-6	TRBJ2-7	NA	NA	CASTLWRLSGATKDEQYF	TGTGCCAGCACCCTTTGGCGGTTATCTGGAGCAACTAAGGACGAGCAGTACTTC